These 18 T cell receptor beta chains were all obtained from the same sample, sequenced in a study of blood T cell repertoires in COVID-19. Measured with immunoSEQ multiplex PCR; TCRdb has only the in-frame clones, and not every one. This table has 270,000 or so clones, 80% to 90% appearing once. The sequencing sample was made of peripheral blood. These receptors were obtained from a man between 40 and 49 years old with acute or convalescent COVID-19.

This clone showed up just a few times. The chain employs TRBV5-1 and TRBJ1-2; D call uncertain. This CDR3 comprises 14 residues. Trimming cost V 1 base and J 5 bases, with 12 bases left between them. Germline V gene lookup returns CDR1 SGHRS and CDR2 YFSETQ. The CDR3 is CASSLMEQSYGYTF. CDR3 coding DNA: TGCGCCAGCAGCTTGATGGAACAGAGTTATGGCTACACCTTC.

The rearrangement joins TRBV5-1 to TRBJ2-7; TRBD2 matches at 12 bases. There are 16 residues in the CDR3. The J segment lost 2 bases and the V segment lost 3 bases, leaving 6 bases of the junction unmatched. Per germline, CDR1 SGHRS and CDR2 YFSETQ. Here the CDR3 DNA reads TGCGCCAGCAGCTGGACTCTAGCGGGGGGGACCTACGAGCAGTACTTC. It is translated as CASSWTLAGGTYEQYF.

The gene calls are TRBV5-1 and TRBJ1-2; D possibly corresponds to TRBD1 (5 bases). Germline V lookup: CDR1 SGHRS, CDR2 YFSETQ. The CDR3 is 14 amino acids. Trimming removed 0 bases at V and 4 bases at J, with 10 bases between. The chain's CDR3 is CASSLAWGGYGYTF. DNA of the CDR3: TGCGCCAGCAGCTTGGCGTGGGGGGGCTATGGCTACACCTTC.

The V and J genes are TRBV12-3 or TRBV12-4 and TRBJ1-1; 7 bases are a match to TRBD1. The CDR3 extends over 13 amino acids. V lost 1 base, J lost 10 bases, and 6 bases stayed unmatched. The CDR3 nucleotides read TGTGCCAGCAGTTTAGGAGGGGGCGCTGGAGCTTTCTTT. This gives the protein CASSLGGGAGAFF.

The rearrangement uses TRBV2 and TRBJ2-1; D is unresolved. CDR3 length: 11 amino acids. Germline CDR1 SNHLY, CDR2 FYNNEI. Deletions cut 7 bases from V and 4 bases from J, with 5 bases between. DNA for the CDR3: TGTGCCAGCAAACAGTACAATGAGCAGTTCTTC. Translated: CASKQYNEQFF.

This chain connects TRBV11-2 to TRBJ2-7; 8 bases map to TRBD1. V shed 3 bases, J shed 4 bases, and the junction held 20 bases outside the gene matches. The CDR3 length is 19 residues. Germline assignment: CDR1 SGHAT and CDR2 FQNNGV. The CDR3 DNA reads TGTGCCAGCAGCTTGGGGGTAGGGACAGGACCCGGTGCGACTTACGAGCAGTACTTC. Its translation is CASSLGVGTGPGATYEQYF.

The chain has TRBV29-1 and TRBJ2-7, with 7 bases lining up with TRBD1. The CDR3 loop spans 14 amino acids. After removal of 0 bases from V and 3 bases from J, the junction contained 5 bases not matched to a gene. In germline, CDR1 is SQVTM, CDR2 ANQGSEA. This CDR3 reads CSVEERGQSYEQYF. CDR3 sequence (DNA): TGCAGCGTTGAAGAGAGGGGGCAAAGCTACGAGCAGTACTTC.

This clone was seen once. V gene TRBV2 combines with J gene TRBJ2-6, with D unclear. Trimming left V 4 bases short and J 4 bases short, with 14 bases between. Per the germline V gene, CDR1 is SNHLY and CDR2 is FYNNEI. The CDR3 spans 16 residues. CDR3 residues: CASSGDTTRGANVLTF. As DNA, the CDR3 is TGTGCCAGCAGTGGAGACACCACACGAGGGGCCAACGTCCTGACTTTC.

The chain combines TRBV30 with TRBJ1-1; 7 nucleotides align to TRBD1. The J segment lost 6 bases and the V segment lost 7 bases, leaving 5 bases of the junction unmatched. This CDR3 is built from 11 residues. Germline assignment: CDR1 GTSNPN and CDR2 SVGIG (reference sequence). The CDR3 nucleotides are TGTGCCTATTCCCAGGGGGCTGAAGCTTTCTTT. This gives the protein CAYSQGAEAFF.

Remarks on this clone: An end of the junction differs from the germline gene, which may be a read error. The V and J genes are TRBV11-3 and TRBJ2-2; 10 bases align to TRBD2. The CDR3 is 15 amino acids. Germline loops: CDR1 SGHNT, CDR2 YENEEA. CDR3 DNA: TGTGCCAGCAGCCCTCAGCGGGGGGGCCACCGGGGAGCTGTTTTT. This encodes CASSPQRGGHRGAVF. Drawing the rest from reference TRBV11-3 and TRBJ2-2, the complete variable domain is EAGVVQSPRYKIIEKKQPVAFWCNPISGHNTLYWYLQNLGQGPELLIRYENEEAVDDSQLPKDRFSAERLKGVDSTLKIQPAELGDSAVYLCASSPQRGGHRGAVFGEGSRLTVL.

This chain links TRBV6-5 with TRBJ2-1, with 7 bases identical to TRBD1. This CDR3 spans 15 amino acids. Germline V CDR1 and CDR2: MNHEY, SVGAGI. After removal of 5 bases from V and 2 bases from J, the junction contained 6 bases not matched to a gene. CDR3 residues: CASSRDRATYNEQFF. The CDR3 DNA sequence: TGTGCCAGCAGTCGTGACAGGGCCACCTACAATGAGCAGTTCTTC.

This chain connects TRBV15 to TRBJ1-1; 9 bases fit TRBD1. The CDR3 covers 16 residues. Trimming cost V 3 bases and J 3 bases; bases outside gene matches: 8. CDR1 LNHNV and CDR2 YYDKDF come from the germline V gene (reference sequence). CDR3 bases: TGTGCCACCAGCAGCCGGGACAGGGATGGGTACACTGAAGCTTTCTTT. This encodes CATSSRDRDGYTEAFF.

Written as DNA, the CDR3 is TGTGCCAGCAGTAACCTGGACAGGAACACTGAAGCTTTCTTT. Amino acid sequence: CASSNLDRNTEAFF. The J gene is TRBJ1-1, the V gene TRBV6-6; a possible D gene is TRBD1 (6 bases). This CDR3 spans 14 amino acids. CDR1 is MNHNY and CDR2 is SVGAGI in the germline V gene (reference sequence). Deletions cut 5 bases from V and 1 base from J, with 11 bases between.

This rearrangement joins TRBV20-1 to TRBJ2-7, with D possibly TRBD1 on 6 matching bases. The CDR3 totals 13 residues. In germline, CDR1 is DFQATT, CDR2 SNEGSKA (reference sequence). Trimming shortened V by 3 bases and J by 6 bases, and 15 bases separated the two germline ends. The CDR3 bases are TGCAGTGCTAGTAGGGGACACACGGGCGAGCAGTACTTC. Protein: CSASRGHTGEQYF.

V usage is TRBV5-6 and J usage is TRBJ1-1; TRBD1 is a possible D gene (5 bases). CDR1 and CDR2 (germline): SGHDT, YYEEEE. This CDR3 region has 13 residues. Trimming shortened V by 5 bases and J by 0 bases, and 8 bases separated the two germline ends. Written as DNA, the CDR3 is TGTGCCAGCAGTTCGACAGTGAACACTGAAGCTTTCTTT. Protein: CASSSTVNTEAFF.

The table lists this clone with a few counts. This chain uses TRBV5-4 with TRBJ1-6; weak D call: TRBD1 (5 bases). Germline V gene sequence: CDR1 SGHNT, CDR2 YYREEE (reference sequence). The CDR3 is 13 residues long. V shed 0 bases and J shed 11 bases, with 9 bases lying between them. CDR3: CASSLGGGAPLHF. DNA of the CDR3: TGTGCCAGCAGCTTGGGTGGGGGGGCACCCCTCCACTTT.

The J gene is TRBJ2-3, the V gene TRBV4-2, with 12 bases aligning to TRBD2. This CDR3 comprises 18 residues. Unmatched junction bases numbered 11, after V lost 4 bases and J lost 3 bases. The germline V gene has CDR1 LGHNA and CDR2 YNFKEQ. CDR3 amino acids: CASSLLLIGTSGTDTQYF. CDR3 bases: TGTGCCAGCAGCCTCCTACTAATAGGGACTAGCGGGACAGATACGCAGTATTTT.

This clone was seen only a few times. The rearrangement links TRBV5-1 to TRBJ2-7; D is unresolved. V lost 0 bases and J 4 bases, leaving 11 bases between the germline ends. The CDR3 spans 14 residues. Per the germline V gene, CDR1 is SGHRS and CDR2 is YFSETQ. CDR3 sequence reads: CASSLDPVSYEQYF. The CDR3 coding sequence is TGCGCCAGCAGCTTGGACCCGGTATCTTACGAGCAGTACTTC. Based on the CDR3 plus reference TRBV5-1 and TRBJ2-7, the full variable domain is KAGVTQTPRYLIKTRGQQVTLSCSPISGHRSVSWYQQTPGQGLQFLFEYFSETQRNKGNFPGRFSGRQFSNSRSEMNVSTLELGDSALYLCASSLDPVSYEQYFGPGTRLTVT.